Below, 26 T cell receptor beta chains from the same sample are listed, as sequenced in a study of blood T cell repertoires in COVID-19. Data came from immunoSEQ multiplex PCR; TCRdb stores just in-frame clones and leaves some out. The sample includes 90,000 or so clones, about 85% of them seen just once. Sequenced sample: peripheral blood. Receptors were obtained from a human donor in a cohort sampled during active COVID-19.

The chain combines TRBV5-1 with TRBJ2-7, with 8 bases fitting TRBD1. The ends lost 0 bases at V and 2 bases at J; junction bases unmatched: 7. This CDR3 comprises 16 residues. The germline V gene encodes CDR1 SGHRS and CDR2 YFSETQ. For the CDR3, the DNA is TGCGCCAGCAGCTTGGGAGCGGACAGGGTAGCCTACGAGCAGTACTTC. It is translated as CASSLGADRVAYEQYF.

This clone has only a few counts. The V and J genes are TRBV5-1 and TRBJ1-3; 9 positions match TRBD1. Trimming at V came to 4 bases and at J to 4 bases, leaving 15 bases not matched to a gene. The CDR3 loop spans 18 amino acids. Germline loops: CDR1 SGHRS, CDR2 YFSETQ. This chain's CDR3 is CASSPTPSGTGLGNTIYF. As DNA, the CDR3 is TGCGCCAGCAGCCCCACCCCCTCCGGGACAGGGTTGGGAAACACCATATATTTT.

This clone appeared a few times. The J gene is TRBJ1-3, the V gene TRBV4-2; TRBD1 is a possible D gene (6 bases). From germline, CDR1 is LGHNA and CDR2 YNFKEQ. V dropped 0 bases and J dropped 7 bases, with 16 bases sitting between them. The CDR3 length is 16 residues. This chain's CDR3 is CASSQDPAGAWNTIYF. The DNA for the CDR3 is TGTGCCAGCAGCCAAGATCCCGCAGGGGCCTGGAACACCATATATTTT.

The chain recombines TRBV7-2 with TRBJ2-7; TRBD1 matches at 12 bases. Germline CDR1 SGHTA, CDR2 FQGNSA. Unmatched junction bases numbered 3, after V lost 0 bases and J lost 3 bases. The CDR3 runs to 16 residues. The CDR3 nucleotides are TGTGCCAGCAGCTTAGCGGGGACAGGGGGCGGCTACGAGCAGTACTTC. This gives the protein CASSLAGTGGGYEQYF.

The chain has TRBV3-1 (or the pseudogene TRBV3-2) and TRBJ1-2; 8 bases line up with TRBD1. The CDR3 extends over 13 amino acids. V gave up 4 bases and J gave up 5 bases; unmatched junction bases: 3. Germline CDR1 LGHDT, CDR2 YNNKEL (reference sequence). The CDR3 loop reads CASSPDRVYGYTF. DNA of the CDR3: TGTGCCAGCAGCCCGGACAGGGTTTATGGCTACACCTTC.

The chain has TRBV6-5 and TRBJ2-2, with 9 bases lining up with TRBD1. V lost 7 bases to trimming and J lost 5 bases; unmatched junction nucleotides: 5. Germline loops: CDR1 MNHEY, CDR2 SVGAGI. This CDR3 region has 14 residues. CDR3 nucleotide sequence: TGTGCCAGCACTACGGGACAGGGAACCGGGGAGCTGTTTTTT. Its protein product is CASTTGQGTGELFF.

This chain uses TRBV28 with TRBJ2-1, with TRBD2 as a possible D gene (6 bases). The CDR3 contains 15 residues. Germline values: CDR1 MDHEN, CDR2 SYDVKM. V lost 5 bases to trimming and J lost 4 bases, with 15 bases between them. The CDR3 bases are TGTGCCAGCAGTCCCGGAGGGGACCGGTACAATGAGCAGTTCTTC. Encoded protein: CASSPGGDRYNEQFF. Supplemented by reference TRBV28 and TRBJ2-1, the full variable domain reads DVKVTQSSRYLVKRTGEKVFLECVQDMDHENMFWYRQDPGLGLRLIYFSYDVKMKEKGDIPEGYSVSREKKERFSLILESASTNQTSMYLCASSPGGDRYNEQFFGPGTRLTVL.

The rearrangement joins TRBV4-3 to TRBJ2-5; TRBD1 aligns across 7 bases. Trimming removed 2 bases from V and 5 bases from J; junction bases left unmatched: 5. Germline lookup yields CDR1 LGHNA and CDR2 YSLEER. The CDR3 runs 14 residues. CDR3 nucleotides: TGCGCCAGCAGCCAAAACAGGGGTTGGGAGACCCAGTACTTC. It yields the protein CASSQNRGWETQYF.

The V and J genes are TRBV3-1 (or the pseudogene TRBV3-2) and TRBJ1-2; 7 nucleotides agree with TRBD1. With V trimmed by 1 base and J by 2 bases, 16 bases remained unmatched. The germline V gene has CDR1 LGHDT and CDR2 YNNKEL (reference sequence). The CDR3 contains 19 residues. The CDR3 sequence: CASSQVYNPGGRGNYGYTF. CDR3 DNA sequence: TGTGCCAGCAGCCAAGTTTACAATCCAGGGGGTCGGGGGAACTATGGCTACACCTTC.

V and J are TRBV18 and TRBJ2-5; TRBD2 matches at 11 bases. CDR1 and CDR2 from the germline V gene are KGHSH and LQKENI. This CDR3 is built from 17 residues. Unmatched junction bases numbered 7, after V lost 2 bases and J lost 2 bases. The chain's CDR3 is CASSPVTSGEGQETQYF. CDR3 bases: TGTGCCAGCTCACCAGTGACTAGCGGGGAAGGGCAAGAGACCCAGTACTTC.

The chain is built from TRBV6-1 and TRBJ1-2; 7 bases align to TRBD1. V lost 0 bases and J lost 5; bases outside the gene matches: 6. The V gene's germline CDR1 is MNHNS and CDR2 SASEGT. The CDR3 runs to 15 residues. The CDR3 DNA is TGTGCCAGCAGTGAAGCGCTTCAGGGGGAGTATGGCTACACCTTC. Amino acids: CASSEALQGEYGYTF.

This sequence joins TRBV14 and TRBJ2-1; TRBD1 matches 11 bases. Unmatched junction bases numbered 7, after V lost 4 bases and J lost 8 bases. The CDR3 runs 15 residues. Germline CDR1 and CDR2: SGHDN and FVKESK. CDR3: CASSRDRGSLYEQFF. In nucleotides, the CDR3 is TGTGCCAGCAGCCGGGACAGGGGGAGTCTCTATGAGCAGTTCTTC.

V is TRBV19 and J is TRBJ2-5; 8 nucleotides match TRBD2. CDR1 LNHDA and CDR2 SQIVND come from the germline V gene (reference sequence). Trimming took 5 bases from V and 5 from J; bases not matched to a gene: 4. The CDR3 consists of 13 residues. CDR3 nucleotide sequence: TGTGCCAGTAGTCAGACTAGCGATGAGACCCAGTACTTC. Its protein is CASSQTSDETQYF.

The DNA of the CDR3 is TGTGCCAGCAGCCGCACGGGACTCCTCTTGGAGCAGTACTTC. Its protein is CASSRTGLLLEQYF. V is TRBV4-2 and J is TRBJ2-7; weak D call: TRBD2 (6 bases). Germline lookup yields CDR1 LGHNA and CDR2 YNFKEQ. This CDR3 region has 14 residues. V dropped 4 bases and J dropped 7 bases, with 17 bases sitting between them.

This clone was picked up one time. The chain is built from TRBV6-2 or TRBV6-3 and TRBJ1-1; D gene ambiguous. Looked up from germline, CDR1 is MNHEY and CDR2 is SVGEGT. CDR3 length: 13 residues. V was pared by 5 bases and J by 5 bases, with 12 bases between. This chain's CDR3 is CASSIGRATEAFF. The CDR3, as DNA: TGTGCCAGCAGTATTGGGCGGGCGACTGAAGCTTTCTTT.

The genes are TRBV20-1 and TRBJ2-3; the match to TRBD2 covers 14 bases. Germline-derived CDR1 and CDR2 are DFQATT and SNEGSKA (reference sequence). V shed 3 bases and J 10 bases; nucleotides not matched to a gene: 9. The CDR3 has 15 residues. The CDR3 reads CSASLGLAGVLAQYF. CDR3 nucleotides: TGCAGTGCTAGTTTGGGACTAGCGGGAGTTTTGGCGCAGTATTTT.

The J gene is TRBJ2-1, the V gene TRBV7-8, with TRBD2 matching 12 bases. Germline CDR1 reads SGHVS; CDR2 reads FQNEAQ. This CDR3 is built from 15 residues. With 3 bases clipped from V and 5 bases from J, the junction kept 2 bases outside the gene matches. The CDR3 spells CASSFRTSGNNEQFF. In DNA form, the CDR3 reads TGTGCCAGCAGCTTTAGGACTAGCGGGAACAATGAGCAGTTCTTC.

J is TRBJ1-5 and V is TRBV27; perhaps TRBD1 as D (6 bases). The CDR3 has 13 residues. Trimming pared 3 bases from V and 6 bases from J, leaving 9 bases between. CDR1 and CDR2 from the germline V gene are MNHEY and SMNVEV (reference sequence). This CDR3 is CASSFRGGQPQHF. CDR3 DNA: TGTGCCAGCAGTTTCAGGGGCGGTCAGCCCCAGCATTTT.

V and J are TRBV5-6 and TRBJ1-2; possible D gene TRBD1, 5 bases. CDR3 size: 14 residues. CDR1 and CDR2 from the germline V gene are SGHDT and YYEEEE. V lost 0 bases and J 3 bases, leaving 9 bases between the germline ends. The CDR3 DNA follows: TGTGCCAGCAGCTTGGATATCAGGGACTATGGCTACACCTTC. This codes for CASSLDIRDYGYTF.

The rearrangement joins TRBV19 to TRBJ2-6; a possible D gene is TRBD2 (5 bases). The germline V gene encodes CDR1 LNHDA and CDR2 SQIVND (reference sequence). This CDR3 spans 17 amino acids. With 5 bases removed from V and 0 bases from J, the gap between germline ends came to 14 bases. The CDR3 DNA is TGTGCCAGTAGTTCCGGGGTAGGCGGCTCTGGGGCCAACGTCCTGACTTTC. Translated, it gives CASSSGVGGSGANVLTF.

This chain links TRBV19 with TRBJ1-2; no clear D. Germline loops: CDR1 LNHDA, CDR2 SQIVND (reference sequence). V was cut by 3 bases and J by 7 bases, with 12 bases left in between. The CDR3 is 13 residues long. Here the CDR3 reads CASSILSAGGYTF. The CDR3 coding sequence is TGTGCCAGTAGTATCTTATCTGCCGGTGGCTACACCTTC.

J is TRBJ2-2 and V is TRBV10-3; 8 nucleotides agree with TRBD2. The V gene's germline CDR1 is ENHRY and CDR2 SYGVKD. The CDR3 is 14 residues long. V lost 4 bases and J lost 5; bases outside the gene matches: 3. The CDR3 protein is CAISASSGTGELFF. CDR3 nucleotide sequence: TGTGCCATCAGTGCGTCTAGCGGGACCGGGGAGCTGTTTTTT.

The V and J genes are TRBV2 and TRBJ2-7; 8 bases match TRBD1. The germline V gene encodes CDR1 SNHLY and CDR2 FYNNEI. Trimming cost V 6 bases and J 7 bases; bases outside gene matches: 14. The CDR3 extends over 15 amino acids. This CDR3 is CASSRFNSGQGEQYF. DNA for the CDR3: TGTGCCAGCAGCCGATTTAATTCCGGACAGGGAGAGCAGTACTTC.

V gene TRBV28 combines with J gene TRBJ1-2; TRBD1 matches at 10 bases. The CDR3 runs 15 residues. V shed 6 bases, J shed 3 bases, and the junction held 7 bases outside the gene matches. The germline V gene encodes CDR1 MDHEN and CDR2 SYDVKM. CDR3 protein: CASRPDRGQDYGYTF. CDR3 in DNA: TGTGCCAGCAGACCAGACAGGGGGCAAGACTATGGCTACACCTTC.

The chain carries TRBV9 and TRBJ1-2; D may be TRBD1 (5 bases). The CDR3 is 14 amino acids. Trimming took off 7 bases at V and 3 bases at J, with 16 bases between the two ends. Germline V gene lookup returns CDR1 SGDLS and CDR2 YYNGEE. The DNA for the CDR3 is TGTGCCAGCCAGCGGGGGACGATACACTATGGCTACACCTTC. This codes for CASQRGTIHYGYTF.

CDR3 nucleotide sequence: TGTGCCTGGACCCAGGTGGGGGCTGGAGGCTACACCTTC. As protein: CAWTQVGAGGYTF. This sequence joins TRBV30 and TRBJ1-2; D might be TRBD1 (6 bases). The V gene lost 4 bases and the J gene lost 8 bases, with 17 bases spanning the gap. CDR1 is GTSNPN and CDR2 is SVGIG in the germline V gene (reference sequence). CDR3 length: 13 residues.